Described below is a single T cell receptor (beta chain) sequence and its context. Its antigen is unidentified. After removal of 5 bases from V and 3 bases from J, the junction contained 18 bases not matched to a gene. CDR1 is MDHEN, CDR2 SYDVKM, per germline. The CDR3 is made up of 20 amino acids. Both TRBC1 and TRBC2 were covered by a beta constant-region primer of two equimolar oligonucleotides. The ligated cDNA underwent four PCR rounds using SP2 and nested alpha and beta constant-region primers. Each CDR3 protein is one row after TCRdb ran MiXCR on the UMI-ligation and nested PCR reads. The table lists 120,000 or so distinct CDR3 sequences, 36% of them singletons. The data derive from a study of naive and memory T cell subsets. Points from the study as a whole: Clonotypes here are unpaired alpha or beta chain sequences. RNA-based TCR counts may shift with T cell activation and differentiation. Diversity fell and Gini index rose from naive through CM, EM, EMRA.

Four subsets defined by CD45RA and CD27 were sorted after CD3, CD4, CD8 and live/dead staining. V gene TRBV28 combines with J gene TRBJ2-2; 10 bases map to TRBD1. The receptor's source is a human donor in good health. The sample comprised central memory CD4+ T cells from blood. In DNA, the CDR3 is TGTGCCAGCAGTCTCCGTCCGGGACAGGGGTACTTGCTTGACACCGGGGAGCTGTTTTTT. Encoded protein: CASSLRPGQGYLLDTGELFF.